The sequence of this TCR beta chain was determined in a study of monozygotic twins with inflammatory bowel disease. Total RNA from whole blood was isolated with no T cell sorting. Per the germline V gene, CDR1 is SGDLS and CDR2 is YYNGEE. This CDR3 region has 16 residues. Each TCR library consumed about 3,700 ng of total RNA. TCRdb reprocessed the 5' RACE reads, with one entry per CDR3 protein and no DNA. This sample's clone table lists under 200,000 distinct CDR3 sequences. V usage is TRBV9 and J usage is TRBJ1-2; lacking DNA, the TRBD1 call made by TCRdb goes unchecked. This TCR was recovered from a human donor with ulcerative colitis or Crohn's disease, or a healthy co-twin of an affected twin (not recorded which). Sequencing used blood. The CDR3 reads CASSAQTGRGGYGYTF.